Reported below is one T cell receptor (beta chain). Its antigen is unknown. The whole isolated RNA underwent reverse transcription, so sequencing captured expressed TCRB transcripts. TCRdb's table, derived via immunoSEQ multiplex PCR, lists solely in-frame clones and lacks some. Among more than 550,000 clones, about an eighth were seen once, and the ten largest hold approximately 0.042%. V shed 4 bases, J shed 5 bases, and the junction held 14 bases outside the gene matches. CDR3 length: 16 amino acids. From germline, CDR1 is SGHNT and CDR2 YYREEE (reference sequence). The entry originates in a study of beta chain features in type 1 diabetes. Findings of the study overall: TCRB CDR3s from Type 1 diabetes patients were moderately but significantly shorter in all four CD4+ subsets.

This chain links TRBV5-4 with TRBJ2-5; 7 bases are a match to TRBD1. Sequences were obtained from naive CD4+ T cells from blood. The TCR comes from a young man with type 1 diabetes. In nucleotides, the CDR3 is TGTGCCAGCAGCACCAAGGGGGCTAGGGGTGCGGAGACCCAGTACTTC. Translating it yields CASSTKGARGAETQYF.